The rows below give T cell receptor beta chains drawn from one sample of a study of T cell repertoires in cytomegalovirus infection. No antigen has been identified for these receptors. Each CDR3 protein is one row after TCRdb ran MiXCR on the reads. The repertoire holds roughly 920,000 distinct CDR3 sequences, with about 33% as singletons. Sequenced material: cultured CD8+ T cells from PBMCs, taken from culture after CMV antigen stimulation. All receptors come from a human donor in good health (CMV status not recorded). Some clones in this sample may be carry-over from other donors' samples. Each CDR3 is given with its conserved first and last residue. The D gene is left open where the match is weak. Clone size, where shown, is once, few, many, or a class for clones that have expanded.

abundance,d_gene,j_gene,v_gene,CDR3aa,CDR3nt
NA,NA,TRBJ2-7,TRBV27,CASSFGTGTYEQHF,NA
NA,TRBD2,TRBJ2-7,TRBV29-1,CSVPGLARYEQYF,TGCAGCGTTCCGGGACTAGCCCGGTACGAGCAGTACTTC
NA,TRBD1,TRBJ2-3,TRBV4-1,CASSHPVTGESTDTQYF,TGCGCCAGCAGTCACCCCGTGACAGGGGAAAGCACAGATACGCAGTATTTT
NA,TRBD1,TRBJ2-1,TRBV20-1,CSAGQGAPRQFF,TGCAGTGCTGGACAGGGGGCGCCTCGGCAGTTCTTC
NA,TRBD2,TRBJ2-3,TRBV20-1,CSARDQAGAFTDTQYF,TGCAGTGCTAGAGATCAAGCGGGGGCGTTCACAGATACGCAGTATTTT
NA,NA,TRBJ1-1,TRBV2,CASRGKEAFF,TGTGCCAGCAGGGGGAAAGAAGCTTTCTTT
few,NA,TRBJ1-6,TRBV9,CASSVAREEGYNSPLHF,TGTGCCAGCAGCGTAGCGAGGGAAGAAGGGTATAATTCACCCCTCCACTTT
few,NA,TRBJ1-4,TRBV2,CASRTSAATNEKLFF,TGTGCCAGCAGGACTTCAGCGGCAACTAATGAAAAACTGTTTTTT
NA,NA,TRBJ1-4,TRBV27,CASSPHQRGLFF,TGTGCCAGCAGTCCGCACCAGAGAGGTCTGTTTTTT
few,NA,TRBJ1-4,TRBV4-3,CASSQTSGAVNEKLFF,TGCGCCAGCAGCCAAACCTCAGGGGCGGTTAATGAAAAACTGTTTTTT
many,NA,TRBJ2-7,TRBV20-1,CSARAIQGVPYEQYF,TGCAGTGCTAGAGCGATACAGGGAGTCCCCTACGAGCAGTACTTC
NA,TRBD2,TRBJ2-3,TRBV12-3/TRBV12-4,CASSYGGGGGLWDTQYF,TGTGCCAGCAGTTATGGTGGGGGGGGAGGCCTGTGGGATACGCAGTATTTT
few,NA,TRBJ2-2,TRBV6-1,CASRSIRQGLNTGELFF,TGTGCCAGCAGGTCTATTCGGCAGGGCCTGAACACCGGGGAGCTGTTTTTT
few,TRBD2,TRBJ2-5,TRBV11-2,CASSLEWASGAGETQYF,TGTGCCAGCAGCTTAGAATGGGCTAGCGGGGCTGGAGAGACCCAGTACTTC